This T cell receptor beta chain was observed in a study of blood T cell repertoires in COVID-19. Overall study context: Samples came from the United States, Italy and Spain, spanning acute and convalescent COVID-19. From T cells, B-cell-depleted T cells, or PBMCs came the material, which was cDNA or gDNA.

This CDR3 comprises 15 residues. Germline V gene lookup returns CDR1 LGHDT and CDR2 YNNKEL (reference sequence). V lost 5 bases and J lost 3, with 15 bases in between. As processed by the authors: Estimation of nucleated cell counts relied on the amplification of reference gene primers. Only in-frame clones appear in the TCRdb table, and some are missing; sequencing was by immunoSEQ multiplex PCR. The V and J calls and clone size were taken over from that table, and D and trimming were inferred from the DNA. The data show 110,000 to 150,000 clones, with approximately 84% seen just once and 44% held by the top ten.

The TCR originated in a human donor in a cohort sampled during active COVID-19. The gene calls are TRBV3-1 (or the pseudogene TRBV3-2) and TRBJ2-3, with D possibly TRBD2 on 5 matching bases. Sequencing was done on a sample of peripheral blood. The CDR3 reads CASSSDGLPTDTQYF. The CDR3 DNA follows: TGTGCCAGCAGCTCAGACGGACTCCCAACAGATACGCAGTATTTT.